The 21 T cell receptor beta chains below all came from one sample that was sequenced in a study of cytomegalovirus exposure and HLA in healthy donors. Vbeta (60) and Jbeta (13) primers were used in the PCR. Clones were sequenced by immunoSEQ multiplex PCR, and TCRdb holds only the in-frame ones, with some missing. The data hold fewer than 200,000 clones, with 65% to 75% observed a single time. The sequencing input was PBMCs. The receptors derive from a girl under 18 in good health and CMV-seronegative.

The chain uses TRBV13 and TRBJ2-7, with TRBD1 identical over 8 bases. Germline CDR1 reads PRHDT; CDR2 reads FYEKMQ (reference sequence). V was clipped by 2 bases and J by 6 bases; unmatched bases: 9. The CDR3 has 15 residues. The CDR3 spells CASSLKDRVRAEQYF. CDR3 DNA: TGTGCCAGCAGCTTAAAGGACAGGGTACGAGCCGAGCAGTACTTC.

This clone was observed a handful of times. V gene TRBV18 combines with J gene TRBJ2-5; D might be TRBD1 (6 bases). The V end was cut by 5 bases, the J end by 5 bases, with 12 bases between. This CDR3 contains 13 residues. CDR1 is KGHSH, CDR2 LQKENI, per germline. CDR3 loop: CASSTGSGETQYF. CDR3 nucleotides: TGTGCCAGCTCAACAGGGTCCGGGGAGACCCAGTACTTC. The variable domain in full, completed from reference TRBV18 and TRBJ2-5, reads NAGVMQNPRHLVRRRGQEARLRCSPMKGHSHVYWYRQLPEEGLKFMVYLQKENIIDESGMPKERFSAEFPKEGPSILRIQQVVRGDSAAYFCASSTGSGETQYFGPGTRLLVL.

V gene TRBV28 combines with J gene TRBJ2-7, with TRBD2 matching 9 bases. This CDR3 has 15 amino acids. Germline V gives CDR1 MDHEN, CDR2 SYDVKM. V gave up 8 bases and J gave up 4 bases; unmatched junction bases: 12. CDR3 DNA: TGTGCCAGCGTTGCATCCTCTAGCGGGGTTTACGAGCAGTACTTC. Translation: CASVASSSGVYEQYF.

The rearrangement links TRBV5-6 to TRBJ2-3; D perhaps matches TRBD2 (6 bases). V was cut by 1 base and J by 2 bases, with 8 bases left in between. This CDR3 has 14 residues. Per germline, CDR1 SGHDT and CDR2 YYEEEE. CDR3 amino acids: CASSLPGATDTQYF. The CDR3 nucleotides are TGTGCCAGCAGCTTGCCGGGAGCCACAGATACGCAGTATTTT. The whole variable domain, remainder taken from reference TRBV5-6 and TRBJ2-3, is DAGVTQSPTHLIKTRGQQVTLRCSPKSGHDTVSWYQQALGQGPQFIFQYYEEEERQRGNFPDRFSGHQFPNYSSELNVNALLLGDSALYLCASSLPGATDTQYFGPGTRLTVL.

This chain connects TRBV2 to TRBJ1-2; the D gene is possibly TRBD1 (6 bases). The CDR3 covers 14 residues. Looked up from germline, CDR1 is SNHLY and CDR2 is FYNNEI. Trimming left V 6 bases short and J 6 bases short, with 17 bases between. CDR3 DNA sequence: TGTGCCAGCAGGCCCAACCCAGGGGTGGATGGCTACACCTTC. This encodes CASRPNPGVDGYTF.

The V gene is TRBV25-1, the J gene TRBJ1-4, with D possibly TRBD1 on 6 matching bases. V lost 2 bases, J lost 8 bases, and 18 bases lay in between. The CDR3 is made up of 16 amino acids. The germline V gene has CDR1 MGHDK and CDR2 SYGVNS. The CDR3: CASSENHQGTLEKLFF. As DNA, the CDR3 is TGTGCCAGCAGTGAAAACCATCAAGGGACACTCGAAAAACTGTTTTTT.

The chain carries TRBV2 and TRBJ1-2, with 7 bases lining up with TRBD1. V lost 6 bases to trimming and J lost 8 bases; unmatched junction nucleotides: 9. The length of the CDR3 is 13 residues. CDR1 is SNHLY and CDR2 is FYNNEI in the germline V gene. DNA of the CDR3: TGTGCCAGCAGCCAAGACAGGGTGCAAGGCTACACCTTC. Its protein is CASSQDRVQGYTF. Filled out from reference TRBV2 and TRBJ1-2, the complete variable domain reads EPEVTQTPSHQVTQMGQEVILRCVPISNHLYFYWYRQILGQKVEFLVSFYNNEISEKSEIFDDQFSVERPDGSNFTLKIRSTKLEDSAMYFCASSQDRVQGYTFGSGTRLTVV.

The chain uses TRBV9 and TRBJ2-5; TRBD2 matches at 12 bases. The junction had 4 bases not matched to a gene; V was cut back by 0 bases and J by 1 base. This CDR3 spans 17 amino acids. CDR1 SGDLS and CDR2 YYNGEE come from the germline V gene. The chain's CDR3 is CASSVDLAGGIQETQYF. CDR3 nucleotide sequence: TGTGCCAGCAGCGTAGATCTAGCGGGGGGGATCCAAGAGACCCAGTACTTC.

Here the CDR3 reads CASSQDYQGEQPQHF. The CDR3, as DNA: TGTGCCAGCAGCCAAGACTACCAGGGGGAACAGCCCCAGCATTTT. This chain links TRBV4-2 with TRBJ1-5; 7 bases fit TRBD1. The CDR3 consists of 15 residues. V gave up 0 bases and J gave up 7 bases; unmatched junction bases: 6. Germline V gene lookup returns CDR1 LGHNA and CDR2 YNFKEQ.

V and J are TRBV7-8 and TRBJ1-4; no clear D gene. V lost 3 bases to trimming and J lost 7 bases, with 15 bases between them. This CDR3 is built from 15 residues. Germline V CDR1 and CDR2: SGHVS, FQNEAQ. The CDR3 DNA follows: TGTGCCAGCAGCTTGTATTGGGAGATAACTGAAAAACTGTTTTTT. It specifies CASSLYWEITEKLFF.

In this sample, this clone turned up a few times. This rearrangement joins TRBV6-1 to TRBJ1-5; 9 nucleotides align to TRBD1. The V and J ends lost 8 bases and 7 bases, in that order; junction bases with no gene match: 9. This CDR3 is built from 14 residues. Germline-derived CDR1 and CDR2 are MNHNS and SASEGT. Written as DNA, the CDR3 is TGTGCCAGCGAGGACAGGGGCTTTCAACAGCCCCAGCATTTT. It codes for CASEDRGFQQPQHF.

This clone was detected only once. The chain employs TRBV6-1 and TRBJ1-3; 10 bases align to TRBD1. CDR1 is MNHNS and CDR2 is SASEGT in the germline V gene. There are 14 residues in the CDR3. Germline trimming cut 7 bases from V and 8 bases from J; bases unmatched to any gene: 8. The CDR3 region is CASNPGQGTHTIYF. The CDR3 nucleotides read TGTGCCAGCAATCCGGGACAGGGGACGCACACCATATATTTT.

This clone was picked up one time. The chain employs TRBV7-9 and TRBJ1-2; TRBD1 might be the D (6 bases). The CDR3 is 14 residues long. The germline V gene has CDR1 SEHNR and CDR2 FQNEAQ (reference sequence). The V end lost 3 bases, the J end lost 7 bases, and 15 bases lay between the germline ends. The CDR3 sequence: CASSFGGTRVGYTF. DNA for the CDR3: TGTGCCAGCAGCTTCGGGGGGACAAGGGTTGGCTACACCTTC.

The rearrangement links TRBV2 to TRBJ2-5; D unresolved. V lost 1 base, J lost 5 bases, and 11 bases lay in between. The germline V gene has CDR1 SNHLY and CDR2 FYNNEI. The CDR3 loop spans 14 amino acids. The CDR3 region is CASSEGQVRETQYF. CDR3 DNA sequence: TGTGCCAGCAGTGAAGGCCAGGTCAGGGAGACCCAGTACTTC.

The V and J genes are TRBV6-1 and TRBJ2-4, with 7 bases lining up with TRBD1. The CDR3 extends over 12 amino acids. Germline lookup yields CDR1 MNHNS and CDR2 SASEGT. V shed 7 bases and J 6 bases; nucleotides not matched to a gene: 3. CDR3 in DNA: TGTGCCAGCAATCCAGGGGGAAACATTCAGTACTTC. It encodes CASNPGGNIQYF.

The rearrangement links TRBV11-2 to TRBJ2-7, with a weak D call TRBD1 (6 bases). V shed 1 base and J shed 1 base, with 11 bases lying between them. Per germline, CDR1 SGHAT and CDR2 FQNNGV. The CDR3 sequence is 15 residues long. The CDR3 DNA is TGTGCCAGCAGCTTAGGGACAGTCGTGTCCTACGAGCAGTACTTC. This codes for CASSLGTVVSYEQYF.

The chain links TRBV5-4 to TRBJ2-2; perhaps TRBD1 as D (6 bases). Germline V lookup: CDR1 SGHNT, CDR2 YYREEE (reference sequence). V lost 0 bases to trimming and J lost 1 base, with 7 bases between them. The CDR3 has 15 residues. The CDR3 loop is CASSLEQGNTGELFF. The CDR3 nucleotides are TGTGCCAGCAGCTTGGAACAGGGGAACACCGGGGAGCTGTTTTTT.

This clone was counted a few times. The CDR3 region has the DNA TGTGCCAGCAGCCAAGAGGGACAGGGCGGTAACTATGGCTACACCTTC. It codes for CASSQEGQGGNYGYTF. This rearrangement joins TRBV4-2 to TRBJ1-2; TRBD1 agrees at 9 bases. The CDR3 extends over 16 amino acids. The V segment lost 0 bases and the J segment 1 base; nucleotides outside the gene matches: 3. Germline V CDR1 and CDR2: LGHNA, YNFKEQ.

This clone was seen a few times. The chain combines TRBV9 with TRBJ1-2; tentatively, D is TRBD1 (6 bases). The V end was cut by 2 bases, the J end by 0 bases, with 11 bases between. The CDR3 is 15 amino acids. From germline, CDR1 is SGDLS and CDR2 YYNGEE. CDR3 sequence reads: CASSVGTPTNYGYTF. CDR3 nucleotides: TGTGCCAGCAGCGTTGGGACACCGACTAACTATGGCTACACCTTC.

The chain couples TRBV7-3 to TRBJ1-6; the D gene is possibly TRBD1 (5 bases). Germline V gene data show CDR1 as SGHTA and CDR2 as FQGTGA. V was trimmed by 0 bases and J by 10 bases, leaving 16 bases between them. The CDR3 consists of 16 residues. The CDR3 spells CASSLTTPGLGSPLHF. CDR3 nucleotides: TGTGCCAGCAGCTTAACGACCCCAGGGTTAGGATCACCCCTCCACTTT.

The chain recombines TRBV6-4 with TRBJ2-1, with 12 bases aligning to TRBD2. This CDR3 region has 15 residues. Germline V gene sequence: CDR1 MRHNA, CDR2 SNTAGT. J gave up 6 bases and V 0 bases, and 0 bases lay outside the gene matches. The CDR3 DNA follows: TGTGCCAGCAGTGACTCACTAGCGGGGGGCAATGAGCAGTTCTTC. This encodes CASSDSLAGGNEQFF.